This T cell receptor (beta chain) was captured by sequencing in a study of read filtering for tumor transcriptome and immune sequencing. Across the whole study: RNA-seq yielded only roughly 75 to 1273 TCR reads, IR-seq about 4 to 10.27 million. Study-level findings and limits: This fraction held mixed bone marrow immune cells after CD138-negative sorting.

The CDR3 contains 14 residues. With 1 base clipped from V and 5 bases from J, the junction kept 6 bases outside the gene matches. Looked up from germline, CDR1 is DFQATT and CDR2 is SNEGSKA (reference sequence). This clonotype was detected many times. Its matching antigen is unknown. From roughly 390 ng of RNA, a library with molecular barcoded alpha/delta and beta/gamma adaptors was made. TCRdb used MiXCR to reprocess the reads, holding one entry per CDR3 protein. The sample holds 40,000 or so distinct CDR3 sequences; approximately 14% are singletons and the top ten take 25% to 35%. Sampling of bone marrow took place during active disease in every patient.

The clonotype was recovered from a donor aged 40 or older with multiple myeloma. V gene TRBV20-1 combines with J gene TRBJ2-3; 7 nucleotides agree with TRBD2. The sample consisted of a population of CD138-negative cells sorted from bone marrow. CDR3 loop: CSARVAGRGDTQYF. CDR3 sequence (DNA): TGCAGTGCTAGAGTGGCAGGGAGGGGAGATACGCAGTATTTT.